A single sample gave rise to the 13 T cell receptor beta chains below, sequenced in a study of cytomegalovirus exposure and HLA in healthy donors. PCR was performed using 60 Vbeta and 13 Jbeta primers. The table came from immunoSEQ multiplex PCR; TCRdb's copy has only in-frame clones and leaves some out. The table shows 170,000 or so clones, with approximately 81% occurring only once. The material sequenced was PBMCs. These receptors all stem from a boy under 10 years old in good health and CMV-seronegative.

The chain couples TRBV28 to TRBJ1-1; a possible D gene is TRBD1 (6 bases). With 4 bases removed from V and 7 bases from J, the gap between germline ends came to 25 bases. Germline CDR1 MDHEN, CDR2 SYDVKM. CDR3 length equals 17 residues. The CDR3, as DNA: TGTGCCAGCAGTTCCCAGGGACACACCCAGAAACGGGTTGAAGCTTTCTTT. Translating gives CASSSQGHTQKRVEAFF.

The rearrangement uses TRBV28 and TRBJ1-4, with D tentatively TRBD1 (5 bases). Per germline, CDR1 MDHEN and CDR2 SYDVKM. The CDR3 has 13 amino acids. V was clipped by 6 bases and J by 7 bases, with 12 bases between them. In DNA form, the CDR3 reads TGTGCCAGCAGGCCCAGGACACTTGAAAAACTGTTTTTT. Amino acids: CASRPRTLEKLFF.

The J gene is TRBJ2-1, the V gene TRBV6-5, with 9 bases fitting TRBD1. The ends lost 6 bases at V and 3 bases at J; junction bases unmatched: 6. The CDR3 spans 15 residues. Germline-derived CDR1 and CDR2 are MNHEY and SVGAGI. Here the CDR3 DNA reads TGTGCCAGCAGCCTTACAGGGGGCAACTACAATGAGCAGTTCTTC. Its protein is CASSLTGGNYNEQFF.

The gene calls are TRBV5-1 and TRBJ2-3, with D possibly matching TRBD2 (7 bases). Germline V lookup: CDR1 SGHRS, CDR2 YFSETQ. Trimming removed 1 base from V and 0 bases from J, with 30 bases in between. The CDR3 sequence is 22 residues long. CDR3 nucleotides: TGCGCCAGCAGCTTGTACAGGGTTAGGCTAGCGGCCCAAGACAGGAGCACAGATACGCAGTATTTT. The encoded protein is CASSLYRVRLAAQDRSTDTQYF.

The chain joins TRBV18 to TRBJ1-4; a weak D match, TRBD1 (5 bases). Germline CDR1 is KGHSH and CDR2 is LQKENI. CDR3 length: 16 residues. V lost 6 bases and J 0 bases, leaving 14 bases between the germline ends. In nucleotides, the CDR3 is TGTGCCAGCTCCGACCAGCGGGGCTCAACTAATGAAAAACTGTTTTTT. It encodes CASSDQRGSTNEKLFF.

This rearrangement joins TRBV6-1 to TRBJ2-3, with a possible D match to TRBD2 (5 bases). The CDR3 spans 13 residues. CDR1 is MNHNS and CDR2 is SASEGT in the germline V gene. V was cut by 9 bases and J by 2 bases, with 12 bases left in between. CDR3 DNA sequence: TGTGCCAGTGGGAGCGGAAACACAGATACGCAGTATTTT. Translated: CASGSGNTDTQYF.

This clone showed up just a few times. The rearrangement links TRBV6-6 to TRBJ2-1; D call uncertain. This CDR3 spans 12 amino acids. V was shortened by 6 bases and J by 4 bases, with 7 bases between the two germline ends. CDR1 is MNHNY, CDR2 SVGAGI, per germline (reference sequence). As DNA, the CDR3 is TGTGCCAGCAGCCCCCCTTACAATGAGCAGTTCTTC. It encodes CASSPPYNEQFF.

Here the CDR3 reads CTSFLWPGQRTDTQYF. The CDR3, as DNA: TGCACCAGCTTCCTCTGGCCGGGACAGCGCACAGATACGCAGTATTTT. The chain carries TRBV1 and TRBJ2-3; no check of the table's D call, TRBD1, against the DNA was made. TRBV1 is noted as a pseudogene. The CDR3 runs to 16 residues.

The chain links TRBV19 to TRBJ2-3; possibly TRBD2 for D (5 bases). The CDR3 is 13 amino acids. Germline CDR1 LNHDA, CDR2 SQIVND (reference sequence). V lost 3 bases, J lost 5 bases, and 9 bases lay in between. CDR3 bases: TGTGCCAGTAGTATTGGGCGGGTAGATACGCAGTATTTT. Residues: CASSIGRVDTQYF. The full variable domain, with the rest looked up from reference TRBV19 and TRBJ2-3, is DGGITQSPKYLFRKEGQNVTLSCEQNLNHDAMYWYRQDPGQGLRLIYYSQIVNDFQKGDIAEGYSVSREKKESFPLTVTSAQKNPTAFYLCASSIGRVDTQYFGPGTRLTVL.

This chain links TRBV19 with TRBJ2-3; TRBD2 aligns across 14 bases. The CDR3 sequence is 14 residues long. Germline V CDR1 and CDR2: LNHDA, SQIVND (reference sequence). The V and J ends lost 10 bases and 5 bases, in that order; junction bases with no gene match: 5. CDR3 loop: CATAGLAGEDTQYF. The CDR3 DNA reads as TGTGCCACCGCGGGACTAGCGGGAGAAGATACGCAGTATTTT.

This clone has more than one count but fewer than ten. The chain combines TRBV5-6 with TRBJ2-1, with 10 bases identical to TRBD2. This CDR3 region has 16 residues. The germline V gene has CDR1 SGHDT and CDR2 YYEEEE. J gave up 1 base and V 6 bases, and 7 bases lay outside the gene matches. The CDR3 coding sequence is TGTGCCAGCATCCCTAGCGGGAGAGAGTCCTACAATGAGCAGTTCTTC. Residues: CASIPSGRESYNEQFF. The variable domain in full, with the rest retrieved from reference TRBV5-6 and TRBJ2-1, is DAGVTQSPTHLIKTRGQQVTLRCSPKSGHDTVSWYQQALGQGPQFIFQYYEEEERQRGNFPDRFSGHQFPNYSSELNVNALLLGDSALYLCASIPSGRESYNEQFFGPGTRLTVL.

The chain couples TRBV10-3 to TRBJ2-1, with 7 bases that match TRBD2. The CDR3 is 17 residues long. Germline CDR1 is ENHRY and CDR2 is SYGVKD. Trimming cost V 0 bases and J 7 bases; bases outside gene matches: 12. Written as DNA, the CDR3 is TGTGCCATCAGTGAGTCGACGGCGGGAGTTCGTAATAATGAGCAGTTCTTC. Protein: CAISESTAGVRNNEQFF.

This sequence joins TRBV28 and TRBJ2-7; tentatively, D is TRBD1 (5 bases). V lost 8 bases, J lost 0 bases, and 11 bases lay in between. Germline CDR1 and CDR2: MDHEN and SYDVKM. CDR3 length: 13 residues. In DNA, the CDR3 is TGTGCCAGCCAGACAGATAGCTCCTACGAGCAGTACTTC. Its protein is CASQTDSSYEQYF. Full variable domain (outside the CDR3, taken from reference TRBV28 and TRBJ2-7): DVKVTQSSRYLVKRTGEKVFLECVQDMDHENMFWYRQDPGLGLRLIYFSYDVKMKEKGDIPEGYSVSREKKERFSLILESASTNQTSMYLCASQTDSSYEQYFGPGTRLTVT.